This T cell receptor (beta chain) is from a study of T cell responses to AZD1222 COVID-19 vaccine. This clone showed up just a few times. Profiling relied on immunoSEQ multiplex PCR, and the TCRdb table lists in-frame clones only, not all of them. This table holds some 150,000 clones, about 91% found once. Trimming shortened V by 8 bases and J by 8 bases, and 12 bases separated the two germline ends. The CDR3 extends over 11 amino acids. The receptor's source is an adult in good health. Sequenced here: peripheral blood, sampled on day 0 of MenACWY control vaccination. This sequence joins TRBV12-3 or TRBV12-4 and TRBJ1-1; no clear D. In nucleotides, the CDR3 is TGTGCCAGCGGAAAGAGCATCGAAGCTTTCTTT. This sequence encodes CASGKSIEAFF.